This is a list of T cell receptor beta chains from one sample in a study of T cells in Graves' hyperthyroidism and ophthalmopathy. MiXCR, run by TCRdb on the multiplex PCR reads, gives a single entry per CDR3 protein. The sample contains about 580,000 distinct CDR3 sequences, approximately 15% of which appear only once. The sequenced sample consisted of blood. The receptors stem from a woman aged 25 to 39 with Graves' hyperthyroidism that later progressed to Graves' ophthalmopathy. CDR3s include the opening cysteine and the closing phenylalanine or tryptophan. Each record gives: V gene, clone size, D gene, J gene, CDR3 length, CDR3 protein, CDR3 DNA. A D gene is named only where the DNA matches it firmly. Clone size, where shown, is once, few, many, or a class for clones that have expanded.

v_gene: TRBV11-2
abundance: NA
d_gene: TRBD2
j_gene: TRBJ2-7
len: 16
CDR3aa: CASSQERDVSSYEQYF
CDR3nt: TGTGCCAGCAGCCAAGAGCGGGACGTAAGTAGCTACGAGCAGTACTTC

v_gene: TRBV6-2/TRBV6-3
abundance: few
d_gene: TRBD1
j_gene: TRBJ2-2
len: 15
CDR3aa: CASSDSQGESGELFF
CDR3nt: TGTGCCAGCAGTGACTCACAGGGGGAGTCCGGGGAGCTGTTTTTT

v_gene: TRBV20-1
abundance: once
d_gene: NA
j_gene: TRBJ2-3
len: 16
CDR3aa: CSARAREHQHTDTHYF
CDR3nt: TGCAGTGCTAGAGCCAGGGAACACCAACACACAGATACGCATTATTTT

v_gene: TRBV5-1
abundance: NA
d_gene: TRBD2
j_gene: TRBJ2-1
len: 16
CDR3aa: CASSPEGLADYNEQFF
CDR3nt: TGCGCCAGCAGCCCGGAGGGACTAGCGGACTACAATGAGCAGTTCTTC

v_gene: TRBV24-1
abundance: many
d_gene: NA
j_gene: TRBJ1-3
len: 17
CDR3aa: CATISTRRPGNQNTIYF
CDR3nt: TGTGCCACCATATCGACTCGCCGCCCGGGGAATCAAAACACCATATATTTT

v_gene: TRBV12-3/TRBV12-4
abundance: few
d_gene: NA
j_gene: TRBJ2-7
len: 14
CDR3aa: CASSFAEDSYEQYF
CDR3nt: TGTGCCAGCAGTTTCGCGGAGGATTCCTACGAGCAGTACTTC

v_gene: TRBV27
abundance: NA
d_gene: NA
j_gene: TRBJ2-4
len: 17
CDR3aa: CASSSADSPVAKNIQYF
CDR3nt: TGTGCCAGCAGTTCGGCGGACAGCCCTGTTGCCAAAAACATTCAGTACTTC

v_gene: TRBV6-1
abundance: NA
d_gene: TRBD1
j_gene: TRBJ2-2
len: 17
CDR3aa: CASSFTGDPSNTGELFF
CDR3nt: TGTGCCAGCAGTTTTACAGGGGACCCCTCAAACACCGGGGAGCTGTTTTTT

v_gene: TRBV6-2/TRBV6-3
abundance: NA
d_gene: NA
j_gene: TRBJ2-3
len: 15
CDR3aa: CASSMLAGGTDTQYF
CDR3nt: TGTGCCAGCAGTATGCTTGCAGGGGGCACAGATACGCAGTATTTT

v_gene: TRBV27
abundance: many
d_gene: NA
j_gene: TRBJ2-7
len: 14
CDR3aa: CASSLYEGPYEQYF
CDR3nt: TGTGCCAGCAGTTTATATGAGGGCCCCTACGAGCAGTACTTC

v_gene: TRBV29-1
abundance: many
d_gene: NA
j_gene: TRBJ1-1
len: 11
CDR3aa: CSVEVNTEAFF
CDR3nt: TGCAGCGTTGAAGTGAACACTGAAGCTTTCTTT

v_gene: TRBV24-1
abundance: many
d_gene: TRBD2
j_gene: TRBJ2-5
len: 14
CDR3aa: CATGLAGPLETQYF
CDR3nt: TGTGCCACCGGCCTAGCGGGACCATTGGAGACCCAGTACTTC

v_gene: TRBV3-1
abundance: many
d_gene: NA
j_gene: TRBJ1-6
len: 14
CDR3aa: CASSTSELTGQLHF
CDR3nt: TGTGCCAGCAGCACAAGCGAACTGACAGGCCAACTCCACTTT

v_gene: TRBV28
abundance: many
d_gene: NA
j_gene: TRBJ1-6
len: 15
CDR3aa: CASSPSVSYNSPLHF
CDR3nt: TGTGCCAGCAGTCCATCAGTTTCCTATAATTCACCCCTCCACTTT

v_gene: TRBV29-1
abundance: few
d_gene: NA
j_gene: TRBJ1-5
len: 8
CDR3aa: CRHQPQHF
CDR3nt: TGCAGGCATCAGCCCCAGCATTTT

v_gene: TRBV20-1
abundance: many
d_gene: TRBD2
j_gene: TRBJ2-1
len: 14
CDR3aa: CSARGGGRGNEQFF
CDR3nt: TGCAGTGCTAGAGGTGGCGGGAGAGGGAATGAGCAGTTCTTC

v_gene: TRBV11-2
abundance: many
d_gene: NA
j_gene: TRBJ2-7
len: 14
CDR3aa: CASTAGFSSYEQYF
CDR3nt: TGTGCCAGTACGGCGGGGTTCAGCTCCTACGAGCAGTACTTC

v_gene: TRBV3-1
abundance: many
d_gene: NA
j_gene: TRBJ1-1
len: 15
CDR3aa: CASSQGQSMNTEAFF
CDR3nt: TGTGCCAGCAGCCAAGGACAGTCCATGAACACTGAAGCTTTCTTT

v_gene: TRBV5-1
abundance: many
d_gene: TRBD1
j_gene: TRBJ2-3
len: 16
CDR3aa: CASSFGTGGFTDTQYF
CDR3nt: TGCGCCAGCAGCTTTGGGACAGGGGGTTTCACAGATACGCAGTATTTT

v_gene: TRBV10-3
abundance: many
d_gene: TRBD2
j_gene: TRBJ2-5
len: 17
CDR3aa: CAISVELAGAGRETQYF
CDR3nt: TGTGCCATCAGTGTTGAACTAGCGGGAGCGGGCAGAGAGACCCAGTACTTC

v_gene: TRBV3-1
abundance: many
d_gene: NA
j_gene: TRBJ1-2
len: 14
CDR3aa: CASSQDTGRDGYTF
CDR3nt: TGTGCCAGCAGCCAAGATACAGGGAGGGATGGCTACACCTTC

v_gene: TRBV28
abundance: NA
d_gene: TRBD1
j_gene: TRBJ1-6
len: 17
CDR3aa: CASSFAGTGIYNSPLHF
CDR3nt: TGTGCCAGCAGTTTTGCCGGGACAGGAATATATAATTCACCCCTCCACTTT

v_gene: TRBV9
abundance: many
d_gene: NA
j_gene: TRBJ1-4
len: 15
CDR3aa: CASSALGGIDEKLFF
CDR3nt: TGTGCCAGCAGCGCCTTGGGGGGCATTGACGAAAAACTGTTTTTT

v_gene: TRBV28
abundance: few
d_gene: TRBD2
j_gene: TRBJ2-7
len: 14
CDR3aa: CASSRGTSDYEQYF
CDR3nt: TGTGCCAGCAGCCGCGGGACTAGCGACTACGAGCAGTACTTC

v_gene: TRBV9
abundance: many
d_gene: TRBD1
j_gene: TRBJ1-2
len: 16
CDR3aa: CASSVDRDRGQRGYTF
CDR3nt: TGTGCCAGCAGCGTAGATCGGGACAGGGGGCAGCGTGGCTACACCTTC

v_gene: TRBV11-3
abundance: many
d_gene: TRBD1
j_gene: TRBJ2-7
len: 15
CDR3aa: CASSFGTGTSYEQYF
CDR3nt: TGTGCCAGCAGCTTCGGGACAGGGACTTCCTACGAGCAGTACTTC

v_gene: TRBV11-3
abundance: many
d_gene: NA
j_gene: TRBJ1-3
len: 14
CDR3aa: CASSSFVSGNTIYF
CDR3nt: TGTGCCAGCAGCTCGTTCGTGTCTGGAAACACCATATATTTT

v_gene: TRBV9
abundance: NA
d_gene: NA
j_gene: TRBJ2-3
len: 14
CDR3aa: CASSAHLGTDTQYF
CDR3nt: TGTGCCAGCAGCGCTCACCTCGGCACAGATACGCAGTATTTT

v_gene: TRBV9
abundance: many
d_gene: NA
j_gene: TRBJ2-1
len: 14
CDR3aa: CASSVAATYNEQFF
CDR3nt: TGTGCCAGCAGCGTAGCGGCAACCTACAATGAGCAGTTCTTC

v_gene: TRBV5-8
abundance: NA
d_gene: TRBD1
j_gene: TRBJ1-2
len: 16
CDR3aa: CASGLPGQAENYGYTF
CDR3nt: TGTGCCAGCGGATTACCGGGACAGGCTGAGAACTATGGCTACACCTTC

v_gene: TRBV15
abundance: many
d_gene: NA
j_gene: TRBJ2-7
len: 13
CDR3aa: CATSPIRGYEQYF
CDR3nt: TGTGCCACCAGCCCAATCCGGGGATACGAGCAGTACTTC

v_gene: TRBV14
abundance: few
d_gene: NA
j_gene: TRBJ2-1
len: 17
CDR3aa: CASSQPLTGRNYNEQFF
CDR3nt: TGTGCCAGCAGCCAACCCCTTACCGGGAGAAACTACAATGAGCAGTTCTTC

v_gene: TRBV6-1
abundance: many
d_gene: NA
j_gene: TRBJ2-1
len: 12
CDR3aa: CASSLQGREQFF
CDR3nt: TGTGCCAGCAGCCTACAAGGCCGTGAGCAGTTCTTC

v_gene: TRBV7-9
abundance: few
d_gene: NA
j_gene: TRBJ1-5
len: 14
CDR3aa: CASSLQGEYQPQHF
CDR3nt: TGTGCCAGCAGCTTACAGGGCGAGTACCAGCCCCAGCATTTT

v_gene: TRBV6-1
abundance: many
d_gene: TRBD2
j_gene: TRBJ2-1
len: 15
CDR3aa: CASSAGTSVDNEQFF
CDR3nt: TGTGCCAGCAGTGCCGGGACTAGCGTAGACAATGAGCAGTTCTTC

v_gene: TRBV3-1
abundance: NA
d_gene: NA
j_gene: TRBJ2-7
len: 13
CDR3aa: CASSQVSGYKQYF
CDR3nt: TGTGCCAGCAGCCAAGTTAGTGGATATAAGCAGTACTTC

v_gene: TRBV6-1
abundance: many
d_gene: NA
j_gene: TRBJ1-1
len: 14
CDR3aa: CASRQKGLNTEAFF
CDR3nt: TGTGCCAGCCGCCAGAAGGGCCTGAACACTGAAGCTTTCTTT

v_gene: TRBV30
abundance: few
d_gene: NA
j_gene: TRBJ2-7
len: 11
CDR3aa: CAWQGTYEQYF
CDR3nt: TGTGCCTGGCAGGGCACCTACGAGCAGTACTTC

v_gene: TRBV2
abundance: many
d_gene: TRBD2
j_gene: TRBJ2-3
len: 17
CDR3aa: CASSALTSGRLTDTQYF
CDR3nt: TGTGCCAGCAGTGCGCTCACTAGCGGTCGCCTAACAGATACGCAGTATTTT

v_gene: TRBV27
abundance: many
d_gene: TRBD2
j_gene: TRBJ2-2
len: 21
CDR3aa: CASSPLSSPAGGTSRTGELFF
CDR3nt: TGTGCCAGCAGTCCATTATCCTCTCCAGCGGGAGGAACATCGAGGACCGGGGAGCTGTTTTTT

v_gene: TRBV5-1
abundance: many
d_gene: NA
j_gene: TRBJ2-1
len: 12
CDR3aa: CASSQGGNEQFF
CDR3nt: TGCGCCAGCAGCCAAGGTGGGAATGAGCAGTTCTTC

v_gene: TRBV2
abundance: many
d_gene: NA
j_gene: TRBJ1-1
len: 15
CDR3aa: CASSDSGRGDTEAFF
CDR3nt: TGTGCCAGCAGTGACTCTGGTCGGGGGGACACTGAAGCTTTCTTT

v_gene: TRBV29-1
abundance: many
d_gene: TRBD2
j_gene: TRBJ2-7
len: 15
CDR3aa: CSVGTGTSGTYEQYF
CDR3nt: TGCAGCGTTGGGACCGGGACTAGCGGGACCTACGAGCAGTACTTC

v_gene: TRBV15
abundance: many
d_gene: NA
j_gene: TRBJ1-2
len: 14
CDR3aa: CATSRATAARGYTF
CDR3nt: TGTGCCACCAGCAGAGCTACGGCGGCGAGAGGCTACACCTTC

v_gene: TRBV6-1
abundance: many
d_gene: NA
j_gene: TRBJ1-2
len: 14
CDR3aa: CASSRERVGDGYTF
CDR3nt: TGTGCCAGCTCGAGGGAAAGGGTGGGCGACGGCTACACCTTC

v_gene: TRBV7-2
abundance: many
d_gene: NA
j_gene: TRBJ1-1
len: 13
CDR3aa: CAILLGLNTEAFF
CDR3nt: TGTGCCATCCTGCTAGGATTAAACACTGAAGCTTTCTTT

v_gene: TRBV6-2/TRBV6-3
abundance: many
d_gene: NA
j_gene: TRBJ2-5
len: 13
CDR3aa: CASSSGIQETQYF
CDR3nt: TGTGCCAGCAGTTCCGGGATCCAAGAGACCCAGTACTTC

v_gene: TRBV12-3/TRBV12-4
abundance: NA
d_gene: TRBD1
j_gene: TRBJ1-4
len: 16
CDR3aa: CASSQTGSWTNEKLFF
CDR3nt: TGTGCCAGCAGTCAGACAGGGAGTTGGACTAATGAAAAACTGTTTTTT

v_gene: TRBV28
abundance: NA
d_gene: NA
j_gene: TRBJ2-3
len: 16
CDR3aa: CASSSVEQGSTDTQYF
CDR3nt: TGTGCCAGCAGCTCAGTTGAACAGGGAAGCACAGATACGCAGTATTTT

v_gene: TRBV2
abundance: many
d_gene: NA
j_gene: TRBJ2-3
len: 15
CDR3aa: CASSEMWASTDTQYF
CDR3nt: TGTGCCAGCAGTGAAATGTGGGCGAGCACAGATACGCAGTATTTT

v_gene: TRBV5-4
abundance: NA
d_gene: NA
j_gene: TRBJ2-7
len: 14
CDR3aa: CASSHRTTPYEQYF
CDR3nt: TGTGCCAGCAGCCACCGGACCACTCCCTACGAGCAGTACTTC

v_gene: TRBV27
abundance: many
d_gene: TRBD1
j_gene: TRBJ2-7
len: 14
CDR3aa: CASSLQGAAYEQYF
CDR3nt: TGTGCCAGCAGTTTACAGGGGGCGGCCTACGAGCAGTACTTC